The present entry profiles one T cell receptor beta chain with its context. The antigen is unknown. This sample stems from a study of T cell responses to AZD1222 COVID-19 vaccine. Study-level background: Second doses were pooled across both intervals (about 4 or about 12 weeks).

Sequencing was performed with immunoSEQ multiplex PCR; in TCRdb, only in-frame clones are kept and a portion is missing. The top ten clones hold 4% to 6% of a sample with some 120,000 clones, around 88% of them seen once. Study observations and caveats: None of the repertoires were sampled until the peak T cell response had passed. Baseline seropositivity occurred in only six AZD1222 recipients.

Trimming shortened V by 3 bases and J by 2 bases, and 7 bases separated the two germline ends. Germline values: CDR1 LNHDA, CDR2 SQIVND (reference sequence). The CDR3 extends over 13 amino acids. This rearrangement joins TRBV19 to TRBJ2-5; D perhaps matches TRBD1 (6 bases). The origin of this receptor is an adult in good health. The sample here was peripheral blood, taken on day 0 of AZD1222 vaccination. The CDR3 loop is CASSIDRQETQYF. Written as DNA, the CDR3 is TGTGCCAGTAGTATCGACAGGCAAGAGACCCAGTACTTC.